What follows are 12 T cell receptor beta chains derived from one specimen sequenced in a study of shared clonotypes between healthy human individuals. Assay: immunoSEQ multiplex PCR; the TCRdb copy retains only in-frame clones and omits some. The sample shows some 510,000 clones, 79% of them seen only once. Sequencing was carried out using PBMCs. Receptors originate from a woman aged 40-49 years in good health. Some clones in this sample may be carry-over from other donors' samples.

This chain uses TRBV11-2 with TRBJ2-3, with D maybe TRBD1 (5 bases). The V gene's germline CDR1 is SGHAT and CDR2 FQNNGV. The germline V and J ends were trimmed by 3 bases and 1 base, with 8 bases remaining between them. The CDR3 is made up of 14 amino acids. The CDR3 protein is CASSFSRGTDTQYF. In DNA form, the CDR3 reads TGTGCCAGCAGCTTCAGCAGGGGCACAGATACGCAGTATTTT.

This clone has only a few counts. This chain uses TRBV20-1 with TRBJ1-1; 7 nucleotides agree with TRBD1. The junction had 4 bases not matched to a gene; V was cut back by 4 bases and J by 8 bases. CDR1 is DFQATT, CDR2 SNEGSKA, per germline (reference sequence). The CDR3 is 11 residues long. The CDR3 sequence is CSATGTVEAFF. The CDR3 DNA follows: TGCAGTGCTACTGGGACAGTAGAAGCTTTCTTT.

J is TRBJ2-1 and V is TRBV7-9, with D possibly being TRBD2 (5 bases). Trimming cost V 5 bases and J 9 bases, with 17 bases left between them. The CDR3 covers 14 residues. Germline-derived CDR1 and CDR2 are SEHNR and FQNEAQ (reference sequence). CDR3 coding DNA: TGTGCCAGCAGCCCCGGGCTCTTTGAGGGTGAGCAGTTCTTC. Its translation is CASSPGLFEGEQFF.

CDR3 nucleotide sequence: TGTGCCAGCGGGATGAGTGCTGGAAACACCATATATTTT. Translated: CASGMSAGNTIYF. The chain recombines TRBV7-9 with TRBJ1-3; D not certain. Deletions cut 8 bases from V and 2 bases from J, with 10 bases between. The germline V gene encodes CDR1 SEHNR and CDR2 FQNEAQ (reference sequence). This CDR3 is built from 13 residues.

This sequence joins TRBV10-2 and TRBJ2-2, with D hard to call. There are 18 residues in the CDR3. Trimming removed 5 bases from V and 1 base from J, with 20 bases in between. Germline CDR1 WSHSY, CDR2 SAAADI. DNA for the CDR3: TGCGCCAGCAGTCCCCTTTATAGGCAGACCCAGAACACCGGGGAGCTGTTTTTT. Protein sequence: CASSPLYRQTQNTGELFF.

The CDR3 sequence: CASSPKSEGPTDTQYF. CDR3 in DNA: TGTGCCAGTAGTCCTAAGAGTGAAGGGCCCACAGATACGCAGTATTTT. The chain joins TRBV19 to TRBJ2-3; D not certain. Germline CDR1 and CDR2: LNHDA and SQIVND (reference sequence). The germline V and J ends were trimmed by 5 bases and 2 bases, with 17 bases remaining between them. CDR3 length equals 16 residues.

The V gene is TRBV5-1, the J gene TRBJ2-5, with D perhaps matching TRBD2 (7 bases). Between the trimmed V and J ends, which lost 4 bases and 5 bases, there was a span of 18 bases. The CDR3 runs to 15 residues. CDR1 is SGHRS and CDR2 is YFSETQ in the germline V gene. CDR3 amino acids: CASSLGGGVPETQYF. The CDR3 bases are TGCGCCAGCAGCCTTGGAGGGGGGGTCCCCGAGACCCAGTACTTC.

The chain is built from TRBV18 and TRBJ2-5, with 7 positions matching TRBD1. Germline V lookup: CDR1 KGHSH, CDR2 LQKENI. The V and J ends lost 3 bases and 1 base, in that order; junction bases with no gene match: 2. This CDR3 comprises 14 residues. The CDR3 DNA reads as TGTGCCAGCTCACCGGGGGACAGCCAAGAGACCCAGTACTTC. Its protein is CASSPGDSQETQYF.

The chain combines TRBV18 with TRBJ1-5; TRBD1 aligns across 11 bases. This CDR3 comprises 15 residues. The germline CDR1 and CDR2 sequences are KGHSH and LQKENI. V gave up 4 bases and J gave up 7 bases; unmatched junction bases: 6. This chain's CDR3 is CASSLGQGDIQPQHF. The CDR3, as DNA: TGTGCCAGCTCACTGGGACAGGGGGATATCCAGCCCCAGCATTTT.

The chain carries TRBV27 and TRBJ2-5; the D gene is possibly TRBD2 (6 bases). Germline V lookup: CDR1 MNHEY, CDR2 SMNVEV (reference sequence). V lost 2 bases, J lost 2 bases, and 9 bases lay in between. This CDR3 is built from 14 residues. CDR3 coding DNA: TGTGCCAGCAGTTTAGCGGGAAGGCAAGAGACCCAGTACTTC. It is translated as CASSLAGRQETQYF.

This chain links TRBV19 with TRBJ2-5; perhaps TRBD1 as D (5 bases). This CDR3 has 15 amino acids. Trimming shortened V by 3 bases and J by 4 bases, and 15 bases separated the two germline ends. Germline V gene lookup returns CDR1 LNHDA and CDR2 SQIVND (reference sequence). The CDR3 loop is CASSISKGSGETQYF. The CDR3 nucleotides are TGTGCCAGTAGTATCTCCAAGGGGTCAGGAGAGACCCAGTACTTC.

The sample holds a few counts of this clone. The chain joins TRBV5-8 to TRBJ1-2; 10 bases map to TRBD1. The CDR3 has 16 residues. CDR1 and CDR2 (germline): SGHTS, YDEGEE. The V gene end was trimmed by 4 bases and the J gene end by 4 bases; junction bases not matched to a gene: 10. This chain's CDR3 is CASSLWGTGDSYGYTF. The DNA of the CDR3 is TGTGCCAGCAGCCTATGGGGGACAGGGGATTCCTATGGCTACACCTTC.